Below, 30 T cell receptor beta chains from the same sample are listed, as sequenced in a study of shared clonotypes between healthy human individuals. Measured with immunoSEQ multiplex PCR; TCRdb has only the in-frame clones, and not every one. The table includes more than 1 million clones, 78% detected once. Source material: memory CD4+ T cells from PBMCs. Documented subset: CD45RA-negative fraction. The receptors come from a man younger than 30 in good health. Some clones in this sample may be carry-over from other donors' samples.

The chain has TRBV4-3 and TRBJ1-5; a weak D match, TRBD1 (5 bases). The CDR3 length is 13 residues. V was clipped by 3 bases and J by 7 bases, with 10 bases between them. Germline CDR1 reads LGHNA; CDR2 reads YSLEER. The CDR3 nucleotides are TGCGCCAGCAGCCATGCCGAGGGGCAGCCCCAGCATTTT. This encodes CASSHAEGQPQHF.

The genes are TRBV28 and TRBJ2-7; D is undetermined. CDR3 length: 15 amino acids. Trimming cost V 4 bases and J 4 bases, with 17 bases left between them. Germline CDR1 is MDHEN and CDR2 is SYDVKM. Here the CDR3 reads CASSSVGSDFYEQYF. Here the CDR3 DNA reads TGTGCCAGCAGTTCGGTCGGATCGGATTTTTACGAGCAGTACTTC.

The V and J genes are TRBV9 and TRBJ2-6, with D uncertain. Trimming took 2 bases from V and 0 from J, leaving 6 bases between them. Per germline, CDR1 SGDLS and CDR2 YYNGEE. CDR3 size: 15 residues. CDR3 nucleotide sequence: TGTGCCAGCAGCGTTCAGAACTCTGGGGCCAACGTCCTGACTTTC. Translating it yields CASSVQNSGANVLTF.

The V gene is TRBV15, the J gene TRBJ2-5; 10 positions match TRBD1. CDR1 is LNHNV, CDR2 YYDKDF, per germline (reference sequence). This CDR3 contains 16 residues. The junction had 7 bases not matched to a gene; V was cut back by 1 base and J by 5 bases. The CDR3 region is CATSRGRGQGRETQYF. In DNA form, the CDR3 reads TGTGCCACCAGCAGAGGCCGGGGACAGGGGAGGGAGACCCAGTACTTC. The full variable domain, rest sourced from reference TRBV15 and TRBJ2-5, is DAMVIQNPRYQVTQFGKPVTLSCSQTLNHNVMYWYQQKSSQAPKLLFHYYDKDFNNEADTPDNFQSRRPNTSFCFLDIRSPGLGDTAMYLCATSRGRGQGRETQYFGPGTRLLVL.

The chain joins TRBV5-1 to TRBJ2-3; 11 bases are shared with TRBD1. The CDR3 consists of 16 residues. Germline V lookup: CDR1 SGHRS, CDR2 YFSETQ. The trim removed 4 bases at V and 1 base at J, leaving 5 bases unmatched. The CDR3 region has the DNA TGCGCCAGCAGCCAGGACAGGGGGCCTGGCACAGATACGCAGTATTTT. This encodes CASSQDRGPGTDTQYF.

This chain uses TRBV18 with TRBJ2-1; 12 bases fit TRBD1. The CDR3 loop spans 19 amino acids. CDR1 and CDR2 from the germline V gene are KGHSH and LQKENI. V dropped 6 bases and J dropped 5; count of bases not matched to a gene: 17. CDR3 DNA sequence: TGTGCCAGCTCTTCGGGACAGGGGGCAAGACTAGCGTATAACAATGAGCAGTTCTTC. It specifies CASSSGQGARLAYNNEQFF.

The chain has TRBV19 and TRBJ2-7, with 7 nucleotides matching TRBD1. This CDR3 spans 13 amino acids. Germline V CDR1 and CDR2: LNHDA, SQIVND (reference sequence). Unmatched junction bases numbered 6, after V lost 6 bases and J lost 4 bases. The DNA for the CDR3 is TGTGCCAGTAGAAAACCGGGACAGTACGAGCAGTACTTC. Protein sequence: CASRKPGQYEQYF.

This clone was found once. The chain is built from TRBV4-1 and TRBJ2-4; 9 bases align to TRBD1. V gave up 3 bases and J gave up 5 bases; unmatched junction bases: 5. The CDR3 is 15 residues long. CDR1 is MGHRA and CDR2 is YSYEKL in the germline V gene. CDR3 in DNA: TGCGCCAGCAGCCAGCAACAGGGGGCGGAAAACATTCAGTACTTC. Encoded protein: CASSQQQGAENIQYF.

This CDR3 is CASSLTRPVNEQFF. The CDR3 region has the DNA TGTGCCAGCAGCTTAACTAGGCCGGTCAATGAGCAGTTCTTC. The V gene is TRBV7-2, the J gene TRBJ2-1; TRBD2 is a possible D gene (5 bases). The CDR3 totals 14 residues. CDR1 is SGHTA, CDR2 FQGNSA, per germline. The V gene lost 2 bases and the J gene lost 6 bases, with 11 bases spanning the gap.

The chain recombines TRBV7-3 with TRBJ1-2; D gene ambiguous. V was shortened by 5 bases and J by 4 bases, with 20 bases between the two germline ends. Per germline, CDR1 SGHTA and CDR2 FQGTGA. The CDR3 spans 16 residues. The CDR3 bases are TGTGCCAGCAGCCTCACCGCGTATAACGGAGCCTATGGCTACACCTTC. It yields the protein CASSLTAYNGAYGYTF.

V and J are TRBV27 and TRBJ2-7; no firm D call. Trimming cost V 5 bases and J 2 bases, with 10 bases left between them. The CDR3 covers 13 residues. Germline V CDR1 and CDR2: MNHEY, SMNVEV (reference sequence). The CDR3 protein is CASSPRTPYEQYF. In DNA form, the CDR3 reads TGTGCCAGCAGTCCACGGACCCCCTACGAGCAGTACTTC.

This chain connects TRBV4-2 to TRBJ2-1; D unclear. The CDR3 has 14 amino acids. With 10 bases removed from V and 5 bases from J, the gap between germline ends came to 18 bases. Germline loops: CDR1 LGHNA, CDR2 YNFKEQ. CDR3 protein: CATGSGPTNNEQFF. As DNA, the CDR3 is TGTGCCACCGGATCAGGCCCCACCAACAATGAGCAGTTCTTC.

This clone was counted a few times. The rearrangement links TRBV4-1 to TRBJ2-7; 7 bases agree with TRBD1. J was trimmed by 2 bases and V by 2 bases; bases with no gene match: 9. The CDR3 is made up of 16 amino acids. Germline V gene data show CDR1 as MGHRA and CDR2 as YSYEKL. This chain's CDR3 is CASSQFPTGSPYEQYF. CDR3 DNA sequence: TGCGCCAGCAGCCAATTCCCGACAGGGTCCCCCTACGAGCAGTACTTC.

The chain links TRBV4-1 to TRBJ2-3; D gene ambiguous. Germline loops: CDR1 MGHRA, CDR2 YSYEKL. The CDR3 spans 13 residues. V was pared by 3 bases and J by 6 bases, with 10 bases between. CDR3 loop: CASSQGWADTQYF. The CDR3 DNA sequence: TGCGCCAGCAGCCAGGGCTGGGCGGATACGCAGTATTTT.

The V gene is TRBV28, the J gene TRBJ1-4; TRBD1 matches 7 bases. This CDR3 comprises 13 residues. Germline CDR1 MDHEN, CDR2 SYDVKM. After removal of 6 bases from V and 10 bases from J, the junction contained 8 bases not matched to a gene. CDR3 in amino acids: CASRRQGGGKLFF. CDR3 DNA: TGTGCCAGCAGGAGACAGGGTGGCGGAAAACTGTTTTTT.

This rearrangement joins TRBV7-9 to TRBJ1-4; possibly TRBD1 for D (5 bases). Germline V gene sequence: CDR1 SEHNR, CDR2 FQNEAQ (reference sequence). CDR3 length equals 15 residues. V gave up 5 bases and J gave up 0 bases, with 10 bases separating them. The CDR3 DNA follows: TGTGCCAGCAGCCTCATGGGACCAACTAATGAAAAACTGTTTTTT. Translated, it gives CASSLMGPTNEKLFF.

This sequence joins TRBV6-6 and TRBJ1-2; 10 bases are a match to TRBD1. Germline V gene lookup returns CDR1 MNHNY and CDR2 SVGAGI (reference sequence). This CDR3 spans 14 amino acids. V lost 2 bases to trimming and J lost 6 bases; unmatched junction nucleotides: 3. CDR3 in amino acids: CASSYGDRGDGYTF. CDR3 in DNA: TGTGCCAGCAGTTACGGGGACAGGGGCGATGGCTACACCTTC.

The V and J genes are TRBV4-1 and TRBJ1-4; possible D gene TRBD1, 6 bases. The ends were cut back, 8 bases at V and 5 bases at J, with 15 bases in the middle. CDR1 MGHRA and CDR2 YSYEKL come from the germline V gene. The CDR3 extends over 14 amino acids. CDR3 nucleotides: TGCGCCAGCGGGCGGACAGCGAACAATGAAAAACTGTTTTTT. It codes for CASGRTANNEKLFF.

This clone has just a few counts. The V and J genes are TRBV6-1 and TRBJ1-5, with 9 nucleotides matching TRBD1. CDR1 and CDR2 from the germline V gene are MNHNS and SASEGT. After removal of 1 base from V and 5 bases from J, the junction contained 6 bases not matched to a gene. There are 16 residues in the CDR3. The CDR3 coding sequence is TGTGCCAGCAGTGAAGGTGGGACAGGGTCCTATCAGCCCCAGCATTTT. This codes for CASSEGGTGSYQPQHF.

This clone was detected once. The rearrangement joins TRBV2 to TRBJ2-5; 10 positions agree with TRBD2. Germline V CDR1 and CDR2: SNHLY, FYNNEI. There are 16 residues in the CDR3. Unmatched junction bases numbered 8, after V lost 6 bases and J lost 1 base. CDR3 protein: CASSLLAGASQETQYF. CDR3 DNA: TGTGCCAGCAGCCTTCTAGCGGGAGCTTCCCAAGAGACCCAGTACTTC.

The chain is built from TRBV11-3 and TRBJ1-1; D remains ambiguous. The V end lost 8 bases, the J end lost 7 bases, and 17 bases lay between the germline ends. Per the germline V gene, CDR1 is SGHNT and CDR2 is YENEEA. The CDR3 contains 13 residues. The CDR3 is CASALAGEDEAFF. The CDR3 DNA is TGTGCCAGCGCCCTAGCTGGGGAGGATGAAGCTTTCTTT.

The rearrangement links TRBV19 to TRBJ2-5; 10 bases map to TRBD1. The trim removed 4 bases at V and 4 bases at J, leaving 6 bases unmatched. There are 15 residues in the CDR3. Germline V gene data show CDR1 as LNHDA and CDR2 as SQIVND (reference sequence). CDR3 amino acids: CASSRDRGGLETQYF. In DNA, the CDR3 is TGTGCCAGTAGTAGGGACAGGGGTGGGTTAGAGACCCAGTACTTC.

The CDR3 spells CASSQAVAGAPTDTQYF. CDR3 DNA: TGCGCCAGCAGCCAAGCGGTAGCGGGAGCCCCCACAGATACGCAGTATTTT. J is TRBJ2-3 and V is TRBV4-3, with TRBD2 matching over 9 bases. CDR3 length: 17 amino acids. From germline, CDR1 is LGHNA and CDR2 YSLEER. Germline trimming cut 1 base from V and 2 bases from J; bases unmatched to any gene: 7.

This chain joins TRBV7-8 and TRBJ1-5; D might be TRBD1 (5 bases). With 5 bases removed from V and 7 bases from J, the gap between germline ends came to 15 bases. This CDR3 has 14 amino acids. Germline CDR1 reads SGHVS; CDR2 reads FQNEAQ. Here the CDR3 DNA reads TGTGCCAGCAGCCTGGGGAGGGGCGGGCAGCCCCAGCATTTT. It translates to CASSLGRGGQPQHF.

This clone was counted between two and nine times. The chain links TRBV10-3 to TRBJ1-4; perhaps TRBD1 as D (5 bases). From germline, CDR1 is ENHRY and CDR2 SYGVKD. There are 12 residues in the CDR3. V was clipped by 6 bases and J by 8 bases, with 10 bases between them. The CDR3 loop is CAIRDNGEKLFF. CDR3 in DNA: TGTGCCATCAGGGACAACGGGGAAAAACTGTTTTTT.

About this clone: This same CDR3 is encoded by further DNA sequences in the sample. The chain carries TRBV5-1 and TRBJ2-1, with 8 bases that match TRBD2. Germline values: CDR1 SGHRS, CDR2 YFSETQ. The CDR3 length is 15 residues. V trimming: 3 bases; J trimming: 0 bases; junction bases outside the gene matches: 2. The CDR3 DNA is TGCGCCAGCAGCTCCAGCGGGAGCTCCTACAATGAGCAGTTCTTC. It translates to CASSSSGSSYNEQFF.

The chain combines TRBV19 with TRBJ2-7; 7 nucleotides agree with TRBD1. This CDR3 region has 13 residues. CDR1 and CDR2 (germline): LNHDA, SQIVND (reference sequence). J gave up 3 bases and V 5 bases, and 4 bases lay outside the gene matches. The CDR3 region has the DNA TGTGCCAGTAGTTCGGGACAGAACTACGAGCAGTACTTC. As protein: CASSSGQNYEQYF.

The chain links TRBV7-9 to TRBJ1-4; 9 bases agree with TRBD1. The junction had 12 bases not matched to a gene; V was cut back by 5 bases and J by 8 bases. Germline V lookup: CDR1 SEHNR, CDR2 FQNEAQ (reference sequence). This CDR3 comprises 16 residues. The CDR3 spells CASSRPPGQGGEKLFF. The CDR3 DNA follows: TGTGCCAGCAGCCGACCTCCGGGACAGGGAGGGGAAAAACTGTTTTTT.

The chain couples TRBV7-3 to TRBJ1-2; D unresolved. V lost 2 bases, J lost 3 bases, and 10 bases lay in between. The CDR3 sequence is 14 residues long. Germline assignment: CDR1 SGHTA and CDR2 FQGTGA. The CDR3 nucleotides read TGTGCCAGCAGCTTAGGCACCACGGACTATGGCTACACCTTC. This codes for CASSLGTTDYGYTF. The whole variable domain, remainder taken from reference TRBV7-3 and TRBJ1-2, is GAGVSQTPSNKVTEKGKYVELRCDPISGHTALYWYRQSLGQGPEFLIYFQGTGAADDSGLPNDRFFAVRPEGSVSTLKIQRTERGDSAVYLCASSLGTTDYGYTFGSGTRLTVV.

The rearrangement links TRBV4-1 to TRBJ2-5, with D perhaps assigned TRBD1 or TRBD2 (5 bases each). Trimming removed 0 bases at V and 4 bases at J, with 12 bases between. Germline CDR1 and CDR2: MGHRA and YSYEKL. The CDR3 contains 15 residues. Written as DNA, the CDR3 is TGCGCCAGCAGCCAAGATGGGGCAGGGAGAGAGACCCAGTACTTC. Protein: CASSQDGAGRETQYF.